This T cell receptor beta chain came from a study of stem cell transplantation in POMP-related autoinflammatory disease. About the research overall: Through one year post-transplant, neutrophils and platelets were 100% of graft donor origin.

Assay used: immunoSEQ multiplex PCR; TCRdb lists only in-frame clones, some missing. The sample carries approximately 65,000 clones, roughly 93% recorded once. CDR3 size: 15 residues. Germline V lookup: CDR1 SNHLY, CDR2 FYNNEI. V trimming: 1 base; J trimming: 4 bases; junction bases outside the gene matches: 5. The V and J genes are TRBV2 and TRBJ2-7, with 9 positions matching TRBD2. The material sequenced was CD4+ T cells from PBMCs, taken after stem cell transplantation. This receptor was identified in a human patient with POMP-related autoinflammation and immune dysregulation (PRAID). T cells may partly derive from the graft donor. This chain's CDR3 is CASSEGREGRYEQYF. As DNA, the CDR3 is TGTGCCAGCAGTGAAGGGCGGGAGGGTCGGTACGAGCAGTACTTC.